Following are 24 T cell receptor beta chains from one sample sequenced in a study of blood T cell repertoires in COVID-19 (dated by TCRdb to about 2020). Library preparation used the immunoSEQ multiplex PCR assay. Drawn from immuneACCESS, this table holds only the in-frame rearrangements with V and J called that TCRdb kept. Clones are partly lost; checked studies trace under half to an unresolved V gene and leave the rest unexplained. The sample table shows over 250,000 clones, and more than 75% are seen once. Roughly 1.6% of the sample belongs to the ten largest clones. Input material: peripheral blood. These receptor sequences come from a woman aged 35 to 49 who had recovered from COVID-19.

The CDR3 spells CASSQDRSGQGLYEQYF. DNA of the CDR3: TGCGCCAGCAGCCAAGATAGGTCGGGACAGGGCTTGTACGAGCAGTACTTC. The chain links TRBV4-3 to TRBJ2-7; TRBD1 agrees at 9 bases. CDR3 length: 17 amino acids. The junction had 10 bases not matched to a gene; V was cut back by 0 bases and J by 4 bases. The germline CDR1 and CDR2 sequences are LGHNA and YSLEER.

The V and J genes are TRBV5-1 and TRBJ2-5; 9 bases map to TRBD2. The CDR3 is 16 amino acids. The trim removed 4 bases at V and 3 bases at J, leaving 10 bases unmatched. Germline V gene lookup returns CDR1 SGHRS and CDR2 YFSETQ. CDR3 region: CASSSRLLAGKETQYF. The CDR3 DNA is TGCGCCAGCAGCAGTCGTCTCCTAGCGGGGAAAGAGACCCAGTACTTC.

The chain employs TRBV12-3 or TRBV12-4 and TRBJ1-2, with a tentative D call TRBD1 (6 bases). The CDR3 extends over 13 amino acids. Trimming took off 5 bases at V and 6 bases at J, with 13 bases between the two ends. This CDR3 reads CASSPRGYDGYTF. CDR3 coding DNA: TGTGCCAGCAGTCCCAGGGGTTATGATGGCTACACCTTC.

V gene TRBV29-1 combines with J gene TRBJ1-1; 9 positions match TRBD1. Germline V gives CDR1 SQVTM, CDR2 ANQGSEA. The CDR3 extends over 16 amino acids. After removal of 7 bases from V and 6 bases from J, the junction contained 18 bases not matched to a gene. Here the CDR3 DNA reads TGCAGCGCCCGTCCCGGGACAGGGATAGATAACTCTGAAGCTTTCTTT. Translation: CSARPGTGIDNSEAFF.

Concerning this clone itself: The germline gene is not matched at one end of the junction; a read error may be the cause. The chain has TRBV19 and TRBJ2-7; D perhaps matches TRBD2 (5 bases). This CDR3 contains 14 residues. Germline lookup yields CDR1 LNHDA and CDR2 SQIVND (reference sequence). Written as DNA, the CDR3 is TGTGCCAGTAATATAGCGTTCGGCTCCTACGAGCAGTACTTC. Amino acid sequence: CASNIAFGSYEQYF.

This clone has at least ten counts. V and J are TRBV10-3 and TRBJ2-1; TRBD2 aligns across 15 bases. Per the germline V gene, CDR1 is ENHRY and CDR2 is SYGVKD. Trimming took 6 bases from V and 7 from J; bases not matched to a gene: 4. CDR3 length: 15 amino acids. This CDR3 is CAIRGTSGGSNEQFF. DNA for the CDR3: TGTGCCATCAGAGGGACTAGCGGGGGGAGTAATGAGCAGTTCTTC.

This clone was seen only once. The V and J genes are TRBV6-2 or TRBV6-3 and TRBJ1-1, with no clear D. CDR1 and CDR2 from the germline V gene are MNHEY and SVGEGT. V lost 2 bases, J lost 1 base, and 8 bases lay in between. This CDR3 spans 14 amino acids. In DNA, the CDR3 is TGTGCCAGCAGTTACCCCTTTCGGAACACTGAAGCTTTCTTT. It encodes CASSYPFRNTEAFF.

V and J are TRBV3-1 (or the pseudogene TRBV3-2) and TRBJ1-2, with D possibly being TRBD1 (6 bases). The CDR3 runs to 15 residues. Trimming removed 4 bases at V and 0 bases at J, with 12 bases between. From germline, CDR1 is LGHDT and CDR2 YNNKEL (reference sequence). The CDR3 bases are TGTGCCAGCAGCCTCCGGGACATTTCTAACTATGGCTACACCTTC. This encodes CASSLRDISNYGYTF.

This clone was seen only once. The CDR3 DNA follows: TGTGCCAGCAGTGTCCAGGGGGAAGCGGGGGACCTTTACAATGAGCAGTTCTTC. It encodes CASSVQGEAGDLYNEQFF. J is TRBJ2-1 and V is TRBV6-2 or TRBV6-3; possibly TRBD2 for D (8 bases). V was cut by 5 bases and J by 4 bases, with 24 bases left in between. Germline CDR1 is MNHEY and CDR2 is SVGEGT. The CDR3 length is 18 residues.

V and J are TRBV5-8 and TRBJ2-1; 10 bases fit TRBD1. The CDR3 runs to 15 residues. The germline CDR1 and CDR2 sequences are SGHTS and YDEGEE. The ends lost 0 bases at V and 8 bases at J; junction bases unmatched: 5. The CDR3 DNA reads TGTGCCAGCAGCTTGGGGGACAGGGGAATTGATGAGCAGTTCTTC. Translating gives CASSLGDRGIDEQFF.

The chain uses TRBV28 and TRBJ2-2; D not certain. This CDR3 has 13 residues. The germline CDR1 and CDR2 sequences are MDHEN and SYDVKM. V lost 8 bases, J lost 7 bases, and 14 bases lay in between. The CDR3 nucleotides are TGTGCCAGCGAACGGGTCGGTCACGGGGAGCTGTTTTTT. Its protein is CASERVGHGELFF. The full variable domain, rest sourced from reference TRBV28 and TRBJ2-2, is DVKVTQSSRYLVKRTGEKVFLECVQDMDHENMFWYRQDPGLGLRLIYFSYDVKMKEKGDIPEGYSVSREKKERFSLILESASTNQTSMYLCASERVGHGELFFGEGSRLTVL.

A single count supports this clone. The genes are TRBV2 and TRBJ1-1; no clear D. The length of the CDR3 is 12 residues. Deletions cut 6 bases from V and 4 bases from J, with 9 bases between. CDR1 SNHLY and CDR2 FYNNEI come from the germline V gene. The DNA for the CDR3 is TGTGCCAGCAGATACAGCTCCACTGAAGCTTTCTTT. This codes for CASRYSSTEAFF.

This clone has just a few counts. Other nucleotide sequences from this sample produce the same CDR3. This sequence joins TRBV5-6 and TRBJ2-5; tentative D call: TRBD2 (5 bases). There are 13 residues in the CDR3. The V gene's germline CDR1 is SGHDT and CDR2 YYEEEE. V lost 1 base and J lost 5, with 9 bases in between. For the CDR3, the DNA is TGTGCCAGCAGCTTGCGGGGAGCCGAGACCCAGTACTTC. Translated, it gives CASSLRGAETQYF.

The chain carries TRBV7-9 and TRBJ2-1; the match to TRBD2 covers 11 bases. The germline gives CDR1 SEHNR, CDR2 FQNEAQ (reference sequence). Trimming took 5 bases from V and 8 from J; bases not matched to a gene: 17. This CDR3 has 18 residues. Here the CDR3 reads CASSHVAGGHLASDEQFF. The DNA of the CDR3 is TGTGCCAGCAGCCACGTAGCGGGGGGGCACTTGGCGAGCGATGAGCAGTTCTTC.

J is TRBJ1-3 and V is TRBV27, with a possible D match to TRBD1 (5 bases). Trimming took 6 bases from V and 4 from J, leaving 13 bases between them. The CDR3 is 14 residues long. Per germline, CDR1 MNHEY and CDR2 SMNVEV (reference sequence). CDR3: CASRPWGWGNTIYF. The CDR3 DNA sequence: TGTGCCAGCAGGCCTTGGGGCTGGGGAAACACCATATATTTT.

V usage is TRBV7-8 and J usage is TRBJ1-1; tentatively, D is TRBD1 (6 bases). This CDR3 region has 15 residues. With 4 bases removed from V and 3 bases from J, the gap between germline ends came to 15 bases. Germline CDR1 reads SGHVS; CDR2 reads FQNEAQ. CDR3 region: CASSSTGVGDTEAFF. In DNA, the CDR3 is TGTGCCAGCAGCTCGACAGGCGTAGGGGACACTGAAGCTTTCTTT.

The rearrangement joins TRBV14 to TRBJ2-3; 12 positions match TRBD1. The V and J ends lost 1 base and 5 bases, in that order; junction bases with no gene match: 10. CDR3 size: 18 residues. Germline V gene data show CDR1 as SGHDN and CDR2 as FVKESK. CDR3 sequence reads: CASSQAVIGTGGKDTQYF. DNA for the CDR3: TGTGCCAGCAGCCAAGCGGTGATCGGGACAGGGGGCAAAGATACGCAGTATTTT.

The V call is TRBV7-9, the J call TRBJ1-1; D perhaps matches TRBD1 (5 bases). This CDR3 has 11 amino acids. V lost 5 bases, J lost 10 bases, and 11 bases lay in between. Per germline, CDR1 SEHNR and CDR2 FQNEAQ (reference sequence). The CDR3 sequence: CASSAGWAAFF. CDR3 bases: TGTGCCAGCAGCGCAGGGTGGGCAGCTTTCTTT.

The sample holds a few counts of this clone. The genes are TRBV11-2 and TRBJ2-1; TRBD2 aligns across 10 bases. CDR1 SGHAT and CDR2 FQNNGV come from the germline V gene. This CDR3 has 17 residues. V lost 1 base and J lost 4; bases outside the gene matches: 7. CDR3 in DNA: TGTGCCAGCAGCTTAGTCAGCGGGGGGGTTTTTTACAATGAGCAGTTCTTC. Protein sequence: CASSLVSGGVFYNEQFF.

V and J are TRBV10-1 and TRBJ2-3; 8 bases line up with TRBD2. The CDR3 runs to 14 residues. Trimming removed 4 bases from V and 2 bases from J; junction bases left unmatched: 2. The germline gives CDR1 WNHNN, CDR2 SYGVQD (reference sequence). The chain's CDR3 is CASSVSGDTDTQYF. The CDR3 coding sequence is TGCGCCAGCAGTGTTAGCGGGGACACAGATACGCAGTATTTT.

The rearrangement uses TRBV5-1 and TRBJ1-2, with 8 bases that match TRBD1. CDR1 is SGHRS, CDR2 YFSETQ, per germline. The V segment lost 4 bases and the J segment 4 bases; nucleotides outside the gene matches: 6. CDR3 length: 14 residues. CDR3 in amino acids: CASSPAQGGYGYTF. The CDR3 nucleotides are TGCGCCAGCAGCCCAGCACAGGGGGGCTATGGCTACACCTTC. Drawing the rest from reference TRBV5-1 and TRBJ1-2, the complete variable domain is KAGVTQTPRYLIKTRGQQVTLSCSPISGHRSVSWYQQTPGQGLQFLFEYFSETQRNKGNFPGRFSGRQFSNSRSEMNVSTLELGDSALYLCASSPAQGGYGYTFGSGTRLTVV.

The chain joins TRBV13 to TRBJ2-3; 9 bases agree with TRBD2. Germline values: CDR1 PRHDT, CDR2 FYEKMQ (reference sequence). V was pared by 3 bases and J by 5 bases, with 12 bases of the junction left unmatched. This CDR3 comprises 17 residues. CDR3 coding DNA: TGTGCCAGCAGCTTCCGTGGCGAGCGGGGGGCCAGAGATACGCAGTATTTT. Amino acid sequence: CASSFRGERGARDTQYF.

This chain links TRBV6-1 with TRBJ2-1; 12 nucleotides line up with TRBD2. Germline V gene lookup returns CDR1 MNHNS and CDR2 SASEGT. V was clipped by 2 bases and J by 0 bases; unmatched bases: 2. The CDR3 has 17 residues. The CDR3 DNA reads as TGTGCCAGCAGTGAATGGACTAGCGGGGTCTCCTACAATGAGCAGTTCTTC. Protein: CASSEWTSGVSYNEQFF.

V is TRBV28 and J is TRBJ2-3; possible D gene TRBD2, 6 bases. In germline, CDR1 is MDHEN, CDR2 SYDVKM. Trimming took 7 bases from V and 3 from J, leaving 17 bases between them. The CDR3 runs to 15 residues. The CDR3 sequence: CASTAGRSWTDTQYF. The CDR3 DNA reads TGTGCCAGCACCGCTGGGAGGAGTTGGACAGATACGCAGTATTTT.